This T cell receptor beta chain was sequenced during a study of human T cells and chemical hapten exposure. Study-wide context: Variability of per-sample TCR yields stemmed mainly from small differences in pooled library volume.

TCRdb redid the calling of the RACE reads with MiXCR, one entry per CDR3 protein. The sample lists around 340,000 distinct CDR3 sequences, under 8% occurring once. Time point reported: patch test 1, 2 weeks after DPC sensitization. As for treatment: therapeutic diphenylcyclopropenone sensitization with weekly scalp DPC. Donation of samples came from alopecia patients who were 18 to 70 years old and suitable for DPC. Per germline, CDR1 SEHNR and CDR2 FQNEAQ (reference sequence). Between the trimmed V and J ends, which lost 1 base and 2 bases, there was a span of 21 bases. This CDR3 is built from 18 residues. This clonotype was seen a handful of times. Antigen specificity is unknown. Study-wide results and caveats: DPC sensitization left the count of TCRs above 1 in 1000 unchanged. Compared with pre-sensitization or healthy control sets, expanded TCRs clustered more.

The TCR originated in a young woman with alopecia areata. Some clones in this sample may be carry-over from other donors' samples. This chain joins TRBV7-9 and TRBJ2-7, with D possibly TRBD1 on 5 matching bases. The input for sequencing was whole blood, taken in connection with sensitization to the hapten diphenylcyclopropenone (DPC). Here the CDR3 reads CASSLESVKGPAPYEQYF. CDR3 nucleotides: TGTGCCAGCAGCTTAGAGTCCGTTAAGGGGCCCGCGCCCTACGAGCAGTACTTC.